This TCR beta chain came from a study of cytomegalovirus exposure and HLA in healthy donors. This PCR relied on a set of 60 Vbeta primers and 13 Jbeta primers. Original data processing: About 10 million shared chains were among around 80 million unique TCR beta chains counted in a later analysis. TCRdb keeps only in-frame clones here, not all; method: immunoSEQ multiplex PCR. The D gene and trimming were derived from the DNA, and the V and J assignments and clone size from that table. The sample shows about 170,000 clones, roughly 85% of them seen only once. This clone was picked up one time. V trimming: 10 bases; J trimming: 0 bases; junction bases outside the gene matches: 8. The germline V gene encodes CDR1 MDHEN and CDR2 SYDVKM. The CDR3 is 14 residues long.

V is TRBV28 and J is TRBJ2-7; 8 nucleotides align to TRBD2. The receptor was isolated from a man aged 40-49 years in good health and CMV-seropositive. Input material: PBMCs. CDR3 coding DNA: TGTGCCACCGTCTTGGCGGGAGGCTCCTACGAGCAGTACTTC. It encodes CATVLAGGSYEQYF.